The sequence of this TCR beta chain was determined in a study of PD-1 blockade in classical Hodgkin lymphoma. General study findings and limits: Newly diagnosed patients were reported to exhibit reduced baseline TCR diversity relative to healthy donors. Similar baseline diversity was found in complete responders and newly diagnosed patients. Later analyses included only patients treated at least 1 year post-ASCT.

Relapse after autologous stem cell transplantation occurred in every patient, and brentuximab vedotin exposure varied. Some clones are missing from TCRdb's copy, which holds only in-frame ones; the method was immunoSEQ multiplex PCR. Among approximately 27,000 clones listed, 86% were seen once. Turning to this clone: Its antigen is not known.

The CDR3 contains 16 residues. From germline, CDR1 is SGHRS and CDR2 YFSETQ. V shed 0 bases, J shed 1 base, and the junction held 4 bases outside the gene matches. Sequenced material: peripheral blood mononuclear cells (PBMCs), taken at baseline. V gene TRBV5-1 combines with J gene TRBJ2-5; 9 nucleotides match TRBD1. The sequence came from a human donor with classical Hodgkin lymphoma. The CDR3 loop is CASSLAGTGSQETQYF. The CDR3 DNA sequence: TGCGCCAGCAGCTTGGCCGGGACAGGGAGCCAAGAGACCCAGTACTTC.